The source of this TCR beta chain is a study of long-term antiretroviral therapy in people with HIV. The assay used was immunoSEQ (version v3.0), run at survey level. Sequencing was performed with immunoSEQ multiplex PCR; in TCRdb, only in-frame clones are kept and a portion is missing. The top ten clones hold roughly 12% of a sample with roughly 12,000 clones, 60% to 85% of them seen once. This CDR3 is built from 15 residues. The germline V gene has CDR1 SGDLS and CDR2 YYNGEE. The V gene end was trimmed by 4 bases and the J gene end by 1 base; junction bases not matched to a gene: 6. The United States was where all participants with HIV were treated.

This TCR was recovered from a woman aged 40 to 55 with HIV. Sequences were derived from unsorted PBMCs, sampled 0.8 years before starting antiretroviral therapy. The chain combines TRBV9 with TRBJ2-3; 7 nucleotides agree with TRBD2. CDR3: CASSTWDYCTDTQYF. DNA for the CDR3: TGTGCCAGCAGCACCTGGGACTACTGCACAGATACGCAGTATTTT.